These 24 T cell receptor beta chains share one sample of origin, sequenced in a study of T cells in Graves' hyperthyroidism and ophthalmopathy. Regions amplified from RNA transcripts were the TCR beta CDR3 regions. The HTBI primer set served for first-round RT-PCR of the TCR CDR3. TCRdb fed the multiplex PCR reads into MiXCR, producing one record per CDR3 protein. The data contain 80,000 to 100,000 distinct CDR3 sequences, about 37% of them seen just once; the ten biggest clones take up roughly a tenth. Sequenced sample: peripheral blood or thyroid tissue (not recorded which). Every receptor here comes from a woman aged 25 to 45 with Graves' hyperthyroidism.

There are many counts of this clonotype. This chain links TRBV7-9 with TRBJ1-4, with D possibly matching TRBD1 (6 bases). Germline assignment: CDR1 SEHNR and CDR2 FQNEAQ (reference sequence). CDR3 length: 14 residues. V was trimmed by 2 bases and J by 8 bases, leaving 12 bases between them. The CDR3 DNA reads TGTGCCAGCAGCTTACAGACAGGAGTAGAAAAACTGTTTTTT. It specifies CASSLQTGVEKLFF.

This clonotype was observed many times. This rearrangement joins TRBV4-1 to TRBJ1-6; D uncertain. Germline CDR1 is MGHRA and CDR2 is YSYEKL. The CDR3 has 15 amino acids. With 6 bases removed from V and 6 bases from J, the gap between germline ends came to 15 bases. CDR3: CASRAVFVSNSPLHF. The CDR3 coding sequence is TGCGCCAGCAGAGCAGTGTTTGTCTCTAATTCACCCCTCCACTTT.

The table lists this clonotype with many counts. The chain has TRBV28 and TRBJ2-7; D ambiguous. Germline CDR1 is MDHEN and CDR2 is SYDVKM. V was clipped by 6 bases and J by 3 bases, with 12 bases between them. This CDR3 is built from 13 residues. The CDR3 is CASSPSPLYEQYF. CDR3 in DNA: TGTGCCAGCAGCCCCTCACCCCTCTACGAGCAGTACTTC.

Of note for this clonotype: This could be a read error, since a much larger clone is one nucleotide away. Written as DNA, the CDR3 is TGTGCCAGCAGCCAAGATCTTAGAGACACCTGGGCCGGGGAGCTGGTTTTT. This encodes CASSQDLRDTWAGELVF. The chain employs TRBV14 and TRBJ2-2; D possibly corresponds to TRBD2 (5 bases). CDR3 size: 17 residues. Per the germline V gene, CDR1 is SGHDN and CDR2 is FVKESK. The variable domain in full, with the rest retrieved from reference TRBV14 and TRBJ2-2, is EAGVTQFPSHSVIEKGQTVTLRCDPISGHDNLYWYRRVMGKEIKFLLHFVKESKQDESGMPNNRFLAERTGGTYSTLKVQPAELEDSGVYFCASSQDLRDTWAGELVFGEGSRLTVL.

Only one count was recorded for this clonotype. The rearrangement joins TRBV7-9 to TRBJ2-5, with TRBD2 as a possible D gene (6 bases). Germline lookup yields CDR1 SEHNR and CDR2 FQNEAQ (reference sequence). Trimming stripped 4 bases from V and 9 bases from J, with 12 bases between. The CDR3 has 12 amino acids. The CDR3 is CASSSGWGAQYF. CDR3 nucleotides: TGTGCCAGCAGCTCGGGGTGGGGGGCCCAGTACTTC.

The chain couples TRBV7-8 to TRBJ2-5, with 9 bases that match TRBD2. This CDR3 has 14 amino acids. CDR1 SGHVS and CDR2 FQNEAQ come from the germline V gene. Trimming at V came to 0 bases and at J to 5 bases, leaving 1 base not matched to a gene. The CDR3, as DNA: TGTGCCAGCAGCTTAGCCGGGACTAGCGAGACCCAGTACTTC. Translation gives CASSLAGTSETQYF.

Details on this clonotype: A junction boundary mismatches the germline segment, possibly from a read error. The rearrangement joins TRBV29-1 to TRBJ2-3; D is perhaps TRBD1 (6 bases). The CDR3 totals 14 residues. Germline CDR1 is SQVTM and CDR2 is ANQGSEA. In DNA form, the CDR3 reads TGCAGCGCTGAAACTACCTCCAGGGGAGATACGCAGTATTTT. Translating it yields CSAETTSRGDTQYF.

This clonotype was detected many times. This sequence joins TRBV5-1 and TRBJ2-6, with D unclear. CDR3 length: 14 amino acids. Trimming pared 6 bases from V and 1 base from J, leaving 8 bases between. Germline V gene data show CDR1 as SGHRS and CDR2 as YFSETQ. This CDR3 reads CASTPTSGANVLTF. The CDR3 bases are TGCGCCAGCACTCCAACGTCTGGGGCCAACGTCCTGACTTTC.

A remark on this clonotype: Possible read error: a much larger clone is one base away. Here the CDR3 reads CAWSVPLEGQRRETQYF. In nucleotides, the CDR3 is TGTGCCTGGAGTGTCCCCCTGGAGGGGCAGCGTCGAGAGACCCAGTACTTC. The rearrangement joins TRBV7-8 to TRBJ2-5, with D maybe TRBD2 (6 bases). Per germline, CDR1 SGHVS and CDR2 FQNEAQ. The CDR3 is 17 residues long. Trimming left V 11 bases short and J 4 bases short, with 29 bases between.

The table lists this clonotype with many counts. The genes are TRBV9 and TRBJ1-5; tentatively, D is TRBD1 (6 bases). Trimming took off 3 bases at V and 3 bases at J, with 19 bases between the two ends. Germline CDR1 is SGDLS and CDR2 is YYNGEE. This CDR3 comprises 17 residues. The CDR3 region is CASSAPRDTNLNQPQHF. The CDR3 nucleotides are TGTGCCAGCAGCGCCCCCCGGGACACCAACCTCAATCAGCCCCAGCATTTT.

A remark on this clonotype: One base away lies a much larger clone, so this may be a sequencing read error. The V gene is TRBV12-3 or TRBV12-4, the J gene TRBJ1-1; D call uncertain. The CDR3 covers 12 residues. The CDR3 protein is CACSLGLTEALF. DNA for the CDR3: TGTGCCTGCAGTTTAGGCCTGACCGAAGCTCTCTTT.

About this clonotype itself: This may stem from a read error, because a much larger clone lies one nucleotide away. This chain connects TRBV6-1 to TRBJ2-7; 13 positions agree with TRBD2. The CDR3 has 15 residues. Germline lookup yields CDR1 MNHNS and CDR2 SASEGT. Trimming at V came to 1 base and at J to 5 bases, leaving 2 bases not matched to a gene. CDR3 protein: CASSEELAGGHEQYF. The CDR3 bases are TGTGCCAGCAGTGAAGAACTAGCGGGAGGGCACGAGCAGTACTTC.

This rearrangement joins TRBV9 to TRBJ2-1; no firm D call. From germline, CDR1 is SGDLS and CDR2 YYNGEE. Trimming removed 2 bases at V and 9 bases at J, with 15 bases between. This CDR3 contains 14 residues. The CDR3 DNA is TGTGCCAGCAGCGTGGGTGGGTCAGGTATTGAGCAGTTCTTC. Translated: CASSVGGSGIEQFF.

This clonotype was seen ten or more times. The rearrangement links TRBV6-5 to TRBJ2-5, with 7 nucleotides matching TRBD1. Germline CDR1 reads MNHEY; CDR2 reads SVGAGI. Losses at the gene ends were 4 bases for V and 7 bases for J; bases not matched to a gene: 0. The CDR3 covers 11 residues. The DNA for the CDR3 is TGTGCCAGCAGTTCAGGGGGGACCCAGTACTTC. Its translation: CASSSGGTQYF.

This clonotype was picked up many times. The V and J genes are TRBV7-9 and TRBJ1-2, with TRBD1 matching over 7 bases. Germline V gene sequence: CDR1 SEHNR, CDR2 FQNEAQ (reference sequence). The CDR3 extends over 15 amino acids. J was trimmed by 5 bases and V by 5 bases; bases with no gene match: 11. The CDR3: CASSPYSGGAYGYTF. The CDR3 nucleotides are TGTGCCAGCAGCCCTTACTCAGGGGGAGCTTATGGCTACACCTTC. The whole variable domain, remainder taken from reference TRBV7-9 and TRBJ1-2, is DTGVSQNPRHKITKRGQNVTFRCDPISEHNRLYWYRQTLGQGPEFLTYFQNEAQLEKSRLLSDRFSAERPKGSFSTLEIQRTEQGDSAMYLCASSPYSGGAYGYTFGSGTRLTVV.

In this sample, this clonotype turned up many times. The chain combines TRBV6-5 with TRBJ2-7; D remains ambiguous. The germline gives CDR1 MNHEY, CDR2 SVGAGI. CDR3 size: 13 residues. Trimming shortened V by 2 bases and J by 4 bases, and 9 bases separated the two germline ends. The CDR3 DNA reads TGTGCCAGCAGTTACCCCTCGCGGTACGAGCAGTACTTC. Its protein product is CASSYPSRYEQYF.

There are many counts of this clonotype. The genes are TRBV19 and TRBJ2-7, with D perhaps being TRBD1 or TRBD2 (5 bases each). CDR1 LNHDA and CDR2 SQIVND come from the germline V gene (reference sequence). CDR3 length equals 17 residues. Trimming left V 7 bases short and J 0 bases short, with 22 bases between. The CDR3 sequence is CASNPTNGAAHSYEQYF. The CDR3 region has the DNA TGTGCCAGTAACCCTACCAACGGGGCTGCCCACTCCTACGAGCAGTACTTC.

Many counts were recorded for this clonotype. V usage is TRBV10-3 and J usage is TRBJ2-7; TRBD2 agrees at 10 bases. Per germline, CDR1 ENHRY and CDR2 SYGVKD. After removal of 7 bases from V and 7 bases from J, the junction contained 10 bases not matched to a gene. CDR3 length equals 14 residues. The DNA of the CDR3 is TGTGCCATCATGGAGACTAGCGGGCTGGGTGAGCAGTACTTC. It specifies CAIMETSGLGEQYF.

This clonotype appeared many times. The V gene is TRBV12-3 or TRBV12-4, the J gene TRBJ1-2; no clear D. The CDR3 loop spans 14 amino acids. Trimming cost V 3 bases and J 4 bases, with 12 bases left between them. The CDR3 region is CASSLVPTGYGYTF. CDR3 sequence (DNA): TGTGCCAGCAGTTTGGTCCCGACGGGCTATGGCTACACCTTC.

As for this clonotype: This may come from a read error, since a much larger clone is one base off. This chain links TRBV27 with TRBJ2-7; tentatively, D is TRBD2 (6 bases). CDR3 length equals 13 residues. V was trimmed by 7 bases and J by 6 bases, leaving 16 bases between them. Germline V gene sequence: CDR1 MNHEY, CDR2 SMNVEV (reference sequence). The CDR3, as DNA: TGTGCCAGCAAAACGGGAGTACTCCGCGAGCAGTACTTC. Its protein is CASKTGVLREQYF.

The rearrangement joins TRBV9 to TRBJ1-2; 8 bases map to TRBD1. The V gene's germline CDR1 is SGDLS and CDR2 YYNGEE. V gave up 3 bases and J gave up 3 bases; unmatched junction bases: 7. This CDR3 is built from 15 residues. The chain's CDR3 is CASSATGDLYYGYTF. The CDR3 coding sequence is TGTGCCAGCAGCGCGACAGGGGATCTTTACTATGGCTACACCTTC.

This clonotype came up many times. J is TRBJ2-7 and V is TRBV7-8; D ambiguous. CDR3 length equals 14 residues. The germline V gene has CDR1 SGHVS and CDR2 FQNEAQ. V shed 1 base and J shed 1 base, with 8 bases lying between them. CDR3 amino acids: CASSLGLGSYEQYF. The DNA for the CDR3 is TGTGCCAGCAGCTTAGGACTGGGGTCCTACGAGCAGTACTTC.

This clonotype was seen a handful of times. The CDR3 coding sequence is TGTGCCAGCAGTTTAATCTCCACAGATACGCAGTATTTT. Its translation: CASSLISTDTQYF. The rearrangement uses TRBV12-3 or TRBV12-4 and TRBJ2-3; D remains ambiguous. The CDR3 totals 13 residues. Trimming stripped 2 bases from V and 2 bases from J, with 5 bases between.

This clonotype was detected ten times or more. The gene calls are TRBV20-1 and TRBJ2-7, with TRBD2 matching over 9 bases. Germline assignment: CDR1 DFQATT and CDR2 SNEGSKA (reference sequence). The CDR3 totals 12 residues. V trimming: 6 bases; J trimming: 3 bases; junction bases outside the gene matches: 3. The CDR3 here is CSASLAGYEQYF. CDR3 nucleotide sequence: TGCAGTGCATCACTAGCGGGCTACGAGCAGTACTTC.